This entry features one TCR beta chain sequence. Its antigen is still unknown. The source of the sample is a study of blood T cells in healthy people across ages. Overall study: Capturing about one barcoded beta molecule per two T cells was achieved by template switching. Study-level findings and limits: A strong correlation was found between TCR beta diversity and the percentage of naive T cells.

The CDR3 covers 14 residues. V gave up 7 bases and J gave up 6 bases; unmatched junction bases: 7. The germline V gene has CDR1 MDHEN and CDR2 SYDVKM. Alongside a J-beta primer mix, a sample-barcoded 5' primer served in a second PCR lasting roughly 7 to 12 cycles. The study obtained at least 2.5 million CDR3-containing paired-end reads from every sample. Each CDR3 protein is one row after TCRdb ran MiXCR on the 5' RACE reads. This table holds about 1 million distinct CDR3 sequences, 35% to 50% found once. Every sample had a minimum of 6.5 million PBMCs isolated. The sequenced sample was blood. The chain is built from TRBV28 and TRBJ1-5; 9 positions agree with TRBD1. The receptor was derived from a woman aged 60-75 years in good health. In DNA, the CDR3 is TGTGCCAGCAATAGCCGACAGGGGGTTCAGCCCCAGCATTTT. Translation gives CASNSRQGVQPQHF.